Only one count was recorded for the clone carrying this T cell receptor beta chain. Its specificity is unknown. Unmatched junction bases numbered 18, after V lost 9 bases and J lost 10 bases. CDR1 is SNHLY, CDR2 FYNNEI, per germline. The CDR3 extends over 16 amino acids. Some clones are missing from TCRdb's copy, which holds only in-frame ones; the method was immunoSEQ multiplex PCR. The sample yields roughly 640,000 clones, approximately 97% seen once. This record comes from a study of shared clonotypes between healthy human individuals. Findings and limits, study-wide: Estimated richness was generally greater in naive than memory subsets.

The TCR sequence derives from a young woman in good health. Sequencing used naive CD4+ T cells sorted from blood. Sample subset: CD45RA+ positively selected. The chain joins TRBV2 to TRBJ1-6; 7 bases line up with TRBD1. The CDR3 loop is CASGVTGPVSGSPLHF. The CDR3 coding sequence is TGTGCCAGTGGCGTGACAGGGCCCGTTTCAGGCTCACCCCTCCACTTT.